The 32 T cell receptor beta chains presented below share a single source sample, sequenced in a study of blood T cell repertoires in COVID-19. Assay: immunoSEQ multiplex PCR; the TCRdb copy retains only in-frame clones and omits some. The sample includes 100,000 to 150,000 clones, around 86% seen only once; the top ten take roughly 11%. Sequencing was done on a sample of peripheral blood. The receptors come from a woman in her seventies with COVID-19, enrolled during active disease.

This clone appeared a single time. The chain links TRBV18 to TRBJ2-7; 8 nucleotides align to TRBD1. This CDR3 has 14 residues. From germline, CDR1 is KGHSH and CDR2 LQKENI. V lost 4 bases and J lost 6; bases outside the gene matches: 8. The CDR3 is CASSQLDRGGEQYF. The CDR3 DNA is TGTGCCAGCTCACAGCTCGACAGGGGTGGCGAGCAGTACTTC. Full variable domain (outside the CDR3, taken from reference TRBV18 and TRBJ2-7): NAGVMQNPRHLVRRRGQEARLRCSPMKGHSHVYWYRQLPEEGLKFMVYLQKENIIDESGMPKERFSAEFPKEGPSILRIQQVVRGDSAAYFCASSQLDRGGEQYFGPGTRLTVT.

This clone was detected once. The chain couples TRBV28 to TRBJ2-1, with TRBD1 matching over 8 bases. The CDR3 covers 15 residues. The V gene end was trimmed by 0 bases and the J gene end by 5 bases; junction bases not matched to a gene: 3. Germline CDR1 MDHEN, CDR2 SYDVKM. This CDR3 reads CASSLWDRAHNEQFF. The CDR3 DNA reads TGTGCCAGCAGTTTATGGGACAGGGCCCACAATGAGCAGTTCTTC.

The rearrangement links TRBV28 to TRBJ2-1; 13 nucleotides align to TRBD2. CDR1 and CDR2 (germline): MDHEN, SYDVKM. The CDR3 runs 15 residues. Trimming at V came to 4 bases and at J to 4 bases, leaving 1 base not matched to a gene. CDR3 nucleotides: TGTGCCAGCAGTTCGACTAGCGGGGGGTACAATGAGCAGTTCTTC. Amino acid sequence: CASSSTSGGYNEQFF.

This chain joins TRBV19 and TRBJ1-5, with a possible D match to TRBD1 (6 bases). Germline values: CDR1 LNHDA, CDR2 SQIVND (reference sequence). This CDR3 has 14 amino acids. Trimming took off 4 bases at V and 6 bases at J, with 13 bases between the two ends. CDR3 amino acids: CASSTQGQSQPQHF. The CDR3, as DNA: TGTGCCAGTAGTACACAGGGTCAGAGTCAGCCCCAGCATTTT.

The gene calls are TRBV10-3 and TRBJ1-2, with D unclear. Looked up from germline, CDR1 is ENHRY and CDR2 is SYGVKD. CDR3 length equals 13 residues. Trimming removed 2 bases at V and 2 bases at J, with 6 bases between. This chain's CDR3 is CAISETENYGYTF. CDR3 nucleotides: TGTGCCATCAGTGAGACAGAGAACTATGGCTACACCTTC.

This sequence joins TRBV18 and TRBJ2-7, with a tentative D call TRBD1 (6 bases). The length of the CDR3 is 13 residues. Germline CDR1 and CDR2: KGHSH and LQKENI. Trimming took 8 bases from V and 5 from J, leaving 16 bases between them. This CDR3 reads CASNTGSVDEQYF. The CDR3 bases are TGTGCCAGCAACACAGGGAGCGTCGACGAGCAGTACTTC.

The V call is TRBV2, the J call TRBJ2-3; the match to TRBD1 covers 9 bases. With 5 bases clipped from V and 1 base from J, the junction kept 4 bases outside the gene matches. This CDR3 region has 15 residues. Looked up from germline, CDR1 is SNHLY and CDR2 is FYNNEI. CDR3 amino acids: CASSTRDRGTDTQYF. CDR3 sequence (DNA): TGTGCCAGCAGTACCCGGGACAGGGGCACAGATACGCAGTATTTT.

The chain joins TRBV2 to TRBJ2-7; no definite D call. This CDR3 spans 11 amino acids. The germline CDR1 and CDR2 sequences are SNHLY and FYNNEI. V shed 6 bases and J shed 6 bases, with 9 bases lying between them. CDR3 amino acids: CASRQIVEQYF. The DNA of the CDR3 is TGTGCCAGCAGGCAGATTGTCGAGCAGTACTTC.

The chain links TRBV18 to TRBJ2-2, with D perhaps matching TRBD2 (5 bases). Between the trimmed V and J ends, which lost 3 bases and 5 bases, there was a span of 16 bases. CDR1 and CDR2 from the germline V gene are KGHSH and LQKENI. The CDR3 is 16 amino acids. The CDR3 nucleotides are TGTGCCAGCTCACCGCCCTTGGACTGGCAGACCGGGGAGCTGTTTTTT. Protein product: CASSPPLDWQTGELFF.

In DNA, the CDR3 is TGTGCCAGCAGCTCAGGCCGAGGACTAGCGGCCACCGGGGATACGCAGTATTTT. Amino acid sequence: CASSSGRGLAATGDTQYF. This chain connects TRBV7-2 to TRBJ2-3, with 10 bases identical to TRBD2. The germline V gene encodes CDR1 SGHTA and CDR2 FQGNSA. The CDR3 extends over 18 amino acids. The V segment lost 4 bases and the J segment 6 bases; nucleotides outside the gene matches: 16.

In DNA, the CDR3 is TGTGCCAGCAGTTTGATAGACAGGGCGGCAGGCTACACCTTC. It specifies CASSLIDRAAGYTF. The chain employs TRBV28 and TRBJ1-2; 7 bases are shared with TRBD1. Germline V gene data show CDR1 as MDHEN and CDR2 as SYDVKM. There are 14 residues in the CDR3. Germline trimming cut 3 bases from V and 8 bases from J; bases unmatched to any gene: 9.

The genes are TRBV9 and TRBJ1-5, with 7 bases fitting TRBD1. This CDR3 is built from 15 residues. From germline, CDR1 is SGDLS and CDR2 YYNGEE. J lost 7 bases, V lost 3 bases, and 10 bases had no gene match. This CDR3 is CASSASTGYGQPQHF. The CDR3 DNA is TGTGCCAGCAGCGCCTCGACAGGGTACGGCCAGCCCCAGCATTTT.

The chain combines TRBV6-5 with TRBJ2-7, with TRBD1 identical over 9 bases. Germline V gene lookup returns CDR1 MNHEY and CDR2 SVGAGI. The V and J ends lost 6 bases and 1 base, in that order; junction bases with no gene match: 7. The CDR3 sequence is 15 residues long. The CDR3 sequence: CASSPGTGHSYEQYF. The DNA of the CDR3 is TGTGCCAGCAGCCCAGGGACAGGGCATTCCTACGAGCAGTACTTC.

The chain couples TRBV7-2 to TRBJ2-1, with 9 bases matching TRBD2. V was pared by 5 bases and J by 7 bases, with 12 bases of the junction left unmatched. This CDR3 spans 16 amino acids. CDR1 and CDR2 from the germline V gene are SGHTA and FQGNSA. The CDR3 DNA follows: TGTGCCAGCAGCCTAGGGCGCGGGGGGGCTTGGAATGAGCAGTTCTTC. It is translated as CASSLGRGGAWNEQFF. Using reference TRBV7-2 and TRBJ2-1 for the parts outside the CDR3, the full variable domain is GAGVSQSPSNKVTEKGKDVELRCDPISGHTALYWYRQSLGQGLEFLIYFQGNSAPDKSGLPSDRFSAERTGGSVSTLTIQRTQQEDSAVYLCASSLGRGGAWNEQFFGPGTRLTVL.

The J gene is TRBJ1-3, the V gene TRBV4-1; 7 nucleotides agree with TRBD1. CDR1 is MGHRA, CDR2 YSYEKL, per germline. The length of the CDR3 is 16 residues. J was trimmed by 0 bases and V by 4 bases; bases with no gene match: 6. The DNA of the CDR3 is TGCGCCAGCAGCCCTCGGGACAGCAACTCTGGAAACACCATATATTTT. Protein: CASSPRDSNSGNTIYF.

As to this clone: The junction shows a germline mismatch at one end, possibly a read error. This chain joins TRBV11-2 and TRBJ2-2, with TRBD2 as a possible D gene (6 bases). This CDR3 is 16 amino acids long. Germline loops: CDR1 SGHAT, CDR2 FQNNGV. CDR3 nucleotide sequence: TGTGCCAGCACCTTACTCCCCCGCCCGGGAGCCGGGGAGCTGTTTTTT. This codes for CASTLLPRPGAGELFF.

This chain joins TRBV18 and TRBJ1-1, with a weak D call TRBD1 (5 bases). This CDR3 spans 13 amino acids. Germline assignment: CDR1 KGHSH and CDR2 LQKENI. V shed 3 bases and J shed 1 base, with 6 bases lying between them. The DNA of the CDR3 is TGTGCCAGCTCACCGCAGGGGAACACTGAAGCTTTCTTT. This encodes CASSPQGNTEAFF.

The chain links TRBV3-1 (or the pseudogene TRBV3-2) to TRBJ2-2; 11 nucleotides line up with TRBD2. There are 17 residues in the CDR3. V lost 4 bases, J lost 1 base, and 5 bases stayed unmatched. CDR1 is LGHDT, CDR2 YNNKEL, per germline (reference sequence). The CDR3 sequence: CASSLPGLAENTGELFF. CDR3 DNA: TGTGCCAGCAGCCTTCCGGGACTAGCGGAGAACACCGGGGAGCTGTTTTTT.

The J gene is TRBJ2-5, the V gene TRBV10-3; 7 nucleotides align to TRBD1. The ends lost 0 bases at V and 2 bases at J; junction bases unmatched: 9. This CDR3 spans 17 amino acids. Germline V lookup: CDR1 ENHRY, CDR2 SYGVKD. The chain's CDR3 is CAISESRARDRQETQYF. The CDR3 DNA follows: TGTGCCATCAGTGAGTCGCGGGCAAGGGACAGACAAGAGACCCAGTACTTC.

This clone occurred once. This chain links TRBV7-2 with TRBJ2-7, with 14 nucleotides matching TRBD2. V dropped 5 bases and J dropped 1; count of bases not matched to a gene: 7. The CDR3 length is 17 residues. The germline V gene encodes CDR1 SGHTA and CDR2 FQGNSA. The CDR3 protein is CASSPRTSGGTSYEQYF. CDR3 nucleotides: TGTGCCAGCAGCCCCAGGACTAGCGGGGGGACTTCCTACGAGCAGTACTTC.

This clone is a singleton in its sample. The chain links TRBV6-1 to TRBJ2-3, with D possibly being TRBD2 (5 bases). The germline CDR1 and CDR2 sequences are MNHNS and SASEGT. V lost 3 bases and J lost 4, with 11 bases in between. The CDR3 consists of 14 residues. CDR3 loop: CASSEFARADTQYF. CDR3 DNA sequence: TGTGCCAGCAGTGAGTTTGCGAGGGCAGATACGCAGTATTTT.

The V call is TRBV10-2, the J call TRBJ2-7; D is perhaps TRBD1 (5 bases). CDR1 WSHSY and CDR2 SAAADI come from the germline V gene. CDR3 length: 13 amino acids. The V gene lost 6 bases and the J gene lost 2 bases, with 11 bases spanning the gap. The DNA for the CDR3 is TGCGCCAGCAGGACGGCAGGGACCTACGAGCAGTACTTC. This encodes CASRTAGTYEQYF.

This clone was detected only once. This chain connects TRBV3-1 (or the pseudogene TRBV3-2) to TRBJ1-3; possible D gene TRBD1, 6 bases. The CDR3 contains 14 residues. Germline CDR1 reads LGHDT; CDR2 reads YNNKEL (reference sequence). The ends were cut back, 5 bases at V and 4 bases at J, with 12 bases in the middle. CDR3 sequence: CASSFTGIGNTIYF. The CDR3 bases are TGTGCCAGCAGCTTCACAGGGATCGGAAACACCATATATTTT.

The rearrangement uses TRBV10-3 and TRBJ2-2; 12 bases line up with TRBD2. Germline V gene sequence: CDR1 ENHRY, CDR2 SYGVKD. This CDR3 contains 15 residues. The J segment lost 6 bases and the V segment lost 10 bases, leaving 9 bases of the junction unmatched. The chain's CDR3 is CATKGLAGPAGELFF. For the CDR3, the DNA is TGTGCCACCAAAGGACTAGCGGGGCCGGCCGGGGAGCTGTTTTTT.

The chain couples TRBV2 to TRBJ1-2; 7 bases are a match to TRBD1. Germline-derived CDR1 and CDR2 are SNHLY and FYNNEI. V trimming: 6 bases; J trimming: 2 bases; junction bases outside the gene matches: 6. The CDR3 totals 14 residues. DNA for the CDR3: TGTGCCAGCAGGGACAGGAACCCCAACTATGGCTACACCTTC. Translated: CASRDRNPNYGYTF.

The J gene is TRBJ1-1, the V gene TRBV5-1; no clear D. The V end lost 0 bases, the J end lost 0 bases, and 12 bases lay between the germline ends. Per the germline V gene, CDR1 is SGHRS and CDR2 is YFSETQ. The CDR3 loop spans 16 amino acids. The CDR3, as DNA: TGCGCCAGCAGCTTGGCCCCGCCCGGGATGAACACTGAAGCTTTCTTT. Protein sequence: CASSLAPPGMNTEAFF. Variable domain in full (rest from reference TRBV5-1 and TRBJ1-1): KAGVTQTPRYLIKTRGQQVTLSCSPISGHRSVSWYQQTPGQGLQFLFEYFSETQRNKGNFPGRFSGRQFSNSRSEMNVSTLELGDSALYLCASSLAPPGMNTEAFFGQGTRLTVV.

The CDR3 here is CASSEGFRTRRNTEAFF. CDR3 nucleotide sequence: TGTGCCAGCAGTGAAGGATTCAGGACAAGGCGGAACACTGAAGCTTTCTTT. This sequence joins TRBV2 and TRBJ1-1, with D maybe TRBD1 (5 bases). V was clipped by 1 base and J by 1 base, with 16 bases between them. CDR3 length equals 17 residues. CDR1 is SNHLY and CDR2 is FYNNEI in the germline V gene.

The genes are TRBV18 and TRBJ1-2, with TRBD1 matching 8 bases. Germline V lookup: CDR1 KGHSH, CDR2 LQKENI. This CDR3 region has 14 residues. Trimming at V came to 2 bases and at J to 3 bases, leaving 2 bases not matched to a gene. CDR3 residues: CASSPGGQDYGYTF. In DNA, the CDR3 is TGTGCCAGCTCACCAGGGGGACAGGACTATGGCTACACCTTC.

The chain joins TRBV7-2 to TRBJ1-2; weak D call: TRBD1 (6 bases). Trimming removed 5 bases from V and 4 bases from J, with 23 bases in between. Germline V CDR1 and CDR2: SGHTA, FQGNSA. The CDR3 consists of 17 residues. DNA of the CDR3: TGTGCCAGCAGCCCCGGTCTGGGTTGGGGGGGGCTCTATGGCTACACCTTC. As protein: CASSPGLGWGGLYGYTF.

This chain uses TRBV19 with TRBJ2-7; TRBD1 is a possible D gene (5 bases). CDR3 length: 15 amino acids. Trimming removed 6 bases from V and 2 bases from J, with 17 bases in between. From germline, CDR1 is LNHDA and CDR2 SQIVND (reference sequence). The DNA for the CDR3 is TGTGCCAGTAGCCCGATGGGCAGGGCCGCCTACGAGCAGTACTTC. Amino acid sequence: CASSPMGRAAYEQYF.

The chain uses TRBV19 and TRBJ1-6; 8 bases map to TRBD1. The CDR3 sequence is 15 residues long. V lost 6 bases, J lost 5 bases, and 6 bases stayed unmatched. CDR1 and CDR2 (germline): LNHDA, SQIVND (reference sequence). CDR3: CASSRQGTNNSPLHF. CDR3 DNA sequence: TGTGCCAGTAGCCGACAGGGGACAAATAATTCACCCCTCCACTTT.

The V call is TRBV7-2, the J call TRBJ1-6; tentative D call: TRBD1 (5 bases). Germline-derived CDR1 and CDR2 are SGHTA and FQGNSA. V shed 6 bases and J shed 3 bases, with 15 bases lying between them. The CDR3 sequence is 16 residues long. As DNA, the CDR3 is TGTGCCAGCAGGGGGCGTACCTCCAACTATAATTCACCCCTCCACTTT. Translating gives CASRGRTSNYNSPLHF.